This record covers a single TCR beta chain. Its antigen is still unknown. Sequencing targeted expressed TCRB transcripts, as all isolated RNA had been reverse transcribed. Libraries were prepared by immunoSEQ multiplex PCR; TCRdb keeps only in-frame clonotypes and omits some of them. The table includes approximately 280,000 clones, approximately 16% detected once. The data were taken from a study of beta chain features in type 1 diabetes. Study-wide results and caveats: Moderate yet significant TCRB CDR3 shortening was seen in Type 1 diabetes patients in all four CD4+ subsets.

Trimming took 0 bases from V and 3 from J, leaving 7 bases between them. There are 15 residues in the CDR3. Looked up from germline, CDR1 is SGHRS and CDR2 is YFSETQ. This rearrangement joins TRBV5-1 to TRBJ2-6, with a possible D match to TRBD2 (5 bases). Sequencing used naive CD4+ T cells from blood. The clonotype comes from a man between 18 and 29 years old with type 1 diabetes. CDR3 sequence: CASSLAAGGANVLTF. In DNA form, the CDR3 reads TGCGCCAGCAGCTTGGCCGCGGGTGGGGCCAACGTCCTGACTTTC. The whole variable domain, remainder taken from reference TRBV5-1 and TRBJ2-6, is KAGVTQTPRYLIKTRGQQVTLSCSPISGHRSVSWYQQTPGQGLQFLFEYFSETQRNKGNFPGRFSGRQFSNSRSEMNVSTLELGDSALYLCASSLAAGGANVLTFGAGSRLTVL.